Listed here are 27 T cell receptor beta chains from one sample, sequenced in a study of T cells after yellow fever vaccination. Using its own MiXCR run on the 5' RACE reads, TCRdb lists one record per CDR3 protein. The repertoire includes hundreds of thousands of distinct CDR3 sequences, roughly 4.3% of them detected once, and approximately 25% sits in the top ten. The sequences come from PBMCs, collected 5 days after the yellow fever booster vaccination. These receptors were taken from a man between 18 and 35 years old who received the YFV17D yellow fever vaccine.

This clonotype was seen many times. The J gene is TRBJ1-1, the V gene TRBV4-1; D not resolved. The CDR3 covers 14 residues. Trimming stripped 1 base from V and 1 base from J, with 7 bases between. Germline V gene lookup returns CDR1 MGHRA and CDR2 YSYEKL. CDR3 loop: CASSQVARNTEAFF. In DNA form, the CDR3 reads TGCGCCAGCAGCCAAGTGGCCAGGAACACTGAAGCTTTCTTT.

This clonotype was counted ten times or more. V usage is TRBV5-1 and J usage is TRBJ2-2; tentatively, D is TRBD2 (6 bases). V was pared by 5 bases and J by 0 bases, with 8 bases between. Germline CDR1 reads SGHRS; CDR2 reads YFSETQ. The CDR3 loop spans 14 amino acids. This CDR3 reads CASRGLANTGELFF. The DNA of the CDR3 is TGCGCCAGCAGGGGACTCGCGAACACCGGGGAGCTGTTTTTT.

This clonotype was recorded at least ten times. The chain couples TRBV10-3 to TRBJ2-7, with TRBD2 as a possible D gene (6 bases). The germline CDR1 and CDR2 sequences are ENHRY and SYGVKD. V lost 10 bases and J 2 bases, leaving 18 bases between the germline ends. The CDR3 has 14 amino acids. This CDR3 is CASAGGGLTYEQYF. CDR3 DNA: TGTGCCAGCGCGGGTGGGGGACTCACCTACGAGCAGTACTTC.

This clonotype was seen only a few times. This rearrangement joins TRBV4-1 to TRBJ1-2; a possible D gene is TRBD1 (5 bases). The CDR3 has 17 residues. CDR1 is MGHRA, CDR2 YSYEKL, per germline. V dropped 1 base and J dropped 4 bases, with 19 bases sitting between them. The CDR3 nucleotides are TGCGCCAGCAGCCAAGTCGGGGGGTCCGCCTCGGTCTATGGCTACACCTTC. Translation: CASSQVGGSASVYGYTF.

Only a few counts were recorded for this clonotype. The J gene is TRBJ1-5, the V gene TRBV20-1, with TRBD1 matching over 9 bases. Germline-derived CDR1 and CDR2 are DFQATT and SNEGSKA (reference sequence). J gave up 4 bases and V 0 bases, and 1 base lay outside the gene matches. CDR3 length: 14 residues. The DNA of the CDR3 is TGCAGTGCTAGAGAAGGACAGGGGAATCAGCCCCAGCATTTT. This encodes CSAREGQGNQPQHF.

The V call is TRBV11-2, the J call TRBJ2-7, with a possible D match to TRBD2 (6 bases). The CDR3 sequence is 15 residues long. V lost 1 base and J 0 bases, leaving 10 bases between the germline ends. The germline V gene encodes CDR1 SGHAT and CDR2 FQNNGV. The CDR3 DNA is TGTGCCAGCAGCTTAGGGTTTAGCGGCTCCTACGAGCAGTACGTC. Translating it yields CASSLGFSGSYEQYV.

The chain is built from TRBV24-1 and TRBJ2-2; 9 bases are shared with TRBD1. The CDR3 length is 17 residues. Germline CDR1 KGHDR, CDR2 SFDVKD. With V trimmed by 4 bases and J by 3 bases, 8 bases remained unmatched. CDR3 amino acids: CATSEEGQGIHTGELFF. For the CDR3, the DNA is TGTGCCACCAGTGAAGAAGGACAGGGGATACACACCGGGGAGCTGTTTTTT.

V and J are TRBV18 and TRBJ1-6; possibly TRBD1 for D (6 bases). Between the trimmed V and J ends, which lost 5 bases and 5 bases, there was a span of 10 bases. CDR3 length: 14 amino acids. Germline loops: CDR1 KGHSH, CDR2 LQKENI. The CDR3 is CASSGRTDNSPLHF. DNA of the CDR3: TGTGCCAGCTCAGGGCGGACAGATAATTCACCCCTCCACTTT.

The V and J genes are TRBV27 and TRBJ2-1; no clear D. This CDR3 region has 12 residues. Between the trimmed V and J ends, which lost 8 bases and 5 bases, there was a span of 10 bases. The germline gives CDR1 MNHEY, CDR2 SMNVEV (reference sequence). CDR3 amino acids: CASLAPNNEQFF. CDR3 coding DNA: TGTGCCAGCCTGGCGCCCAACAATGAGCAGTTCTTC.

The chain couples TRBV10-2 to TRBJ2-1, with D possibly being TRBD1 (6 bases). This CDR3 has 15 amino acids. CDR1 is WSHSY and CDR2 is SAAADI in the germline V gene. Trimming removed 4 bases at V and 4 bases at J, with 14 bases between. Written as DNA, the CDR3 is TGCGCCAGCAGTGTAAGGGGGAACCAATACAATGAGCAGTTCTTC. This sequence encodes CASSVRGNQYNEQFF.

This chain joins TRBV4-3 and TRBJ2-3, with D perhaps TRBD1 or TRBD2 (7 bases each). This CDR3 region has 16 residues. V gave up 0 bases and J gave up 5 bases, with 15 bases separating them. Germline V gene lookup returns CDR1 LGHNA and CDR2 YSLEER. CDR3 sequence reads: CASSQDYRGGGDTQYF. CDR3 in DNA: TGCGCCAGCAGCCAAGACTACAGGGGAGGGGGAGATACGCAGTATTTT.

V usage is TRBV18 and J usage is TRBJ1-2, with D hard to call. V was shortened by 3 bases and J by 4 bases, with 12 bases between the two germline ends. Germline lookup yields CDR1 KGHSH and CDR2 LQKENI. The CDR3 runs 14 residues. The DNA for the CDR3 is TGTGCCAGCTCACCGGCACAAGGAGGCTATGGCTACACCTTC. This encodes CASSPAQGGYGYTF.

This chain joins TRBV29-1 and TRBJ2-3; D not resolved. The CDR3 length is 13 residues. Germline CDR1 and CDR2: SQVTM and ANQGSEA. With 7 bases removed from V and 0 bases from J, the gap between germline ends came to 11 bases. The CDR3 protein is CSDQTVSTDTQYF. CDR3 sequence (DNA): TGCAGCGATCAGACTGTTAGCACAGATACGCAGTATTTT.

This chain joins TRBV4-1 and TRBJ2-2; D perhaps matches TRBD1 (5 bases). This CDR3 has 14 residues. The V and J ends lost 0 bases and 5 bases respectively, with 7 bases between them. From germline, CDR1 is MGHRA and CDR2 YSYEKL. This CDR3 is CASSQDRVTGELFF. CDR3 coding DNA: TGCGCCAGCAGCCAAGACAGGGTTACCGGGGAGCTGTTTTTT.

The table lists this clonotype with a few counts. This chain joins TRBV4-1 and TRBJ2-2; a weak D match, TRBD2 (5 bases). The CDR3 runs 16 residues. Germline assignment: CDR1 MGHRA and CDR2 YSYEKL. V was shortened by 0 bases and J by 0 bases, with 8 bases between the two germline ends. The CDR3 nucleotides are TGCGCCAGCAGCCAAGAAGAGGGAACGAACACCGGGGAGCTGTTTTTT. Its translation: CASSQEEGTNTGELFF.

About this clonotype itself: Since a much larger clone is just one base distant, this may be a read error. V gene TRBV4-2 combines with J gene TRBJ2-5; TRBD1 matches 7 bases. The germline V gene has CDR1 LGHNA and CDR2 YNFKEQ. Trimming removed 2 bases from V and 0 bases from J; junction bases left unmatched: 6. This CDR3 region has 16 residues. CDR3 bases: TGTGCCAGCAGCCAATTGACAGGGACAAACCAAGAGACCCAGTACTTC. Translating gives CASSQLTGTNQETQYF.

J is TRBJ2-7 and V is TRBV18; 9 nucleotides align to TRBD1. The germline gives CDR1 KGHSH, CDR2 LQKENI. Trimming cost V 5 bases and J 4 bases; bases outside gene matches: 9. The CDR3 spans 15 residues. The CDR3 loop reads CASSSVGQGEYEQYV. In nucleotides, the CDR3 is TGTGCCAGCTCATCTGTGGGACAGGGAGAGTACGAGCAGTACGTC.

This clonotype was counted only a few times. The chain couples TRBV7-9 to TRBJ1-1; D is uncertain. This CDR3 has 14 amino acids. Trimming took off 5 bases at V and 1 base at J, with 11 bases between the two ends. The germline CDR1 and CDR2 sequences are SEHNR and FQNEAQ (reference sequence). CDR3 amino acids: CASSHVGSNTEAFF. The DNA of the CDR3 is TGTGCCAGCAGCCATGTCGGGTCGAACACTGAAGCTTTCTTT.

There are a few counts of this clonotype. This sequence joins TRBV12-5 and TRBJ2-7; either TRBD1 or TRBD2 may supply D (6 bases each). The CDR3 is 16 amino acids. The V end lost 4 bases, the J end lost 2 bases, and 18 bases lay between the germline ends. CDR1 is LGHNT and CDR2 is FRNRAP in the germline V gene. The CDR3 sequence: CASGSPPGGATYEQYV. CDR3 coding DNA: TGTGCTAGTGGTTCCCCGCCCGGGGGCGCAACCTACGAGCAGTACGTC.

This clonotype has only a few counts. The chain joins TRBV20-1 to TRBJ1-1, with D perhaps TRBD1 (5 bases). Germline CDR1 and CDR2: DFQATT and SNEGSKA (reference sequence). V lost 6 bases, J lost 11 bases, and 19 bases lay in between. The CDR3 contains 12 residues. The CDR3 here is CSAKGTSMIAFF. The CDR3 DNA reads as TGCAGTGCAAAAGGGACGTCGATGATCGCTTTCTTT.

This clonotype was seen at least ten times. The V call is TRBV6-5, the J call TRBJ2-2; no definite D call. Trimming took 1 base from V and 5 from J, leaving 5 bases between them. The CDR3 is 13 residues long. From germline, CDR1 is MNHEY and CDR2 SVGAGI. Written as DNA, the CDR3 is TGTGCCAGCAGTTACTGGGGAACCGGGGAGCTGTTTTTT. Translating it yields CASSYWGTGELFF.

CDR3 protein: CASSMSSGTYEQYF. CDR3 nucleotides: TGTGCCAGTAGTATGTCTAGCGGGACCTACGAGCAGTACTTC. The chain couples TRBV19 to TRBJ2-7; TRBD2 matches 9 bases. This CDR3 region has 14 residues. The V and J ends lost 3 bases and 2 bases, in that order; junction bases with no gene match: 2. The germline CDR1 and CDR2 sequences are LNHDA and SQIVND (reference sequence).

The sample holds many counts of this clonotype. The CDR3, as DNA: TGTGCCATCAGTGAGTCGTTAGGGGGGGACCAAGAGACCCAGTACTTC. Protein: CAISESLGGDQETQYF. The chain employs TRBV10-3 and TRBJ2-5, with a tentative D call TRBD2 (7 bases). V lost 0 bases, J lost 0 bases, and 11 bases lay in between. The germline gives CDR1 ENHRY, CDR2 SYGVKD. CDR3 length: 16 amino acids.

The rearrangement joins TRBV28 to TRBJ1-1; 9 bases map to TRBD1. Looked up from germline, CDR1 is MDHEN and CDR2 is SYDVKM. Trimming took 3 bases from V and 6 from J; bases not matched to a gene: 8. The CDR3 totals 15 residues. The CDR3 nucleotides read TGTGCCAGCAGTTTGGGGGACAGGGAGGGGTCTGAAGCTTTCTTT. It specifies CASSLGDREGSEAFF.

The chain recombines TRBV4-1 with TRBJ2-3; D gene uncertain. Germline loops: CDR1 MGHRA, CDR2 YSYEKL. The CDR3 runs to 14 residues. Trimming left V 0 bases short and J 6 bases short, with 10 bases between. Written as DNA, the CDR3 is TGCGCCAGCAGCCAAGAAACGGTGAGGGATACGCAGTATTTT. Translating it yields CASSQETVRDTQYF.

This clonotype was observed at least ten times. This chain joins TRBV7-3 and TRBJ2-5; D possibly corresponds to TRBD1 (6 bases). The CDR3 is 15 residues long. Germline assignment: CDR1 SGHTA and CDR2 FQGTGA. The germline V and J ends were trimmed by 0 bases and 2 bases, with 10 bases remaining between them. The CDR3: CASSLTRDKQETQYF. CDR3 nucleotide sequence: TGTGCCAGCAGCTTAACCCGGGACAAACAAGAGACCCAGTACTTC.

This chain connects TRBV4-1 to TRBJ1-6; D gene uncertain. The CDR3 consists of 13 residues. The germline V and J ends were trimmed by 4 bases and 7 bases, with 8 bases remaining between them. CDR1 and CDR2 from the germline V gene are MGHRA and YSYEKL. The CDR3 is CASSRSINSPLHF. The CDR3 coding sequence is TGCGCCAGCAGCCGATCAATCAATTCACCCCTCCACTTT.